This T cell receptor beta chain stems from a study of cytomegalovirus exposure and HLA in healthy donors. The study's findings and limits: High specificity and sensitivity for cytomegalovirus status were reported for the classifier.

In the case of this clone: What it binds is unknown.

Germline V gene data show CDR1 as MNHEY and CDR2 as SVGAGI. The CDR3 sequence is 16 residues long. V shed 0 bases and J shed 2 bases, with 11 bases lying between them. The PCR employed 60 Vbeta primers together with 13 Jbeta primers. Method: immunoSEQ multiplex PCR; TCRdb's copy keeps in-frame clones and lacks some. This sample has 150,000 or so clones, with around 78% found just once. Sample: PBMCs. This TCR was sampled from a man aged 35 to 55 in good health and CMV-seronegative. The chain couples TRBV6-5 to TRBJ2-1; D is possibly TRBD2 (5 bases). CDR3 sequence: CASSYSSGSPYNEQFF. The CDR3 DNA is TGTGCCAGCAGTTACTCTTCGGGGAGTCCCTACAATGAGCAGTTCTTC.